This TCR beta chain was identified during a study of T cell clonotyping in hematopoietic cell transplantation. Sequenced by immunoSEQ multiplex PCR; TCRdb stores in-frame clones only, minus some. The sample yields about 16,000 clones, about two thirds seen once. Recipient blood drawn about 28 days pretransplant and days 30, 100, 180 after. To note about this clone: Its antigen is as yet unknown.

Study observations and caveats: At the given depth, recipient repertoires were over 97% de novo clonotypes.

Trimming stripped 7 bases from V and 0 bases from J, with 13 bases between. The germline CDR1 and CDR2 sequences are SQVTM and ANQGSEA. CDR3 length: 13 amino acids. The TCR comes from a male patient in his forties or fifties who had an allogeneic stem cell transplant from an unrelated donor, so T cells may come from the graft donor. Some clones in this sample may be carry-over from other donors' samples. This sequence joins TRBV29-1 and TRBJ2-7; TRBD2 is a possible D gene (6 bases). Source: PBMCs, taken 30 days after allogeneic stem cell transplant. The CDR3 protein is CSAAEGSSYEQYF. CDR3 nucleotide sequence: TGCAGCGCTGCGGAGGGGAGCTCCTACGAGCAGTACTTC.